Shown below are 3 T cell receptor beta chains from a single sample sequenced in a study of shared clonotypes between healthy human individuals. Clones were sequenced by immunoSEQ multiplex PCR, and TCRdb holds only the in-frame ones, with some missing. This repertoire shows fewer than 1.6 million clones, about 98.5% found once; its top ten account for under 0.45%. Sequencing was carried out using naive CD4+ T cells sorted from blood. As to subset: CD45RA+ positively selected. The receptors were gathered from a man younger than 40 in good health.

The genes are TRBV7-8 and TRBJ2-1; 12 nucleotides line up with TRBD2. Germline trimming cut 1 base from V and 3 bases from J; bases unmatched to any gene: 10. Germline loops: CDR1 SGHVS, CDR2 FQNEAQ. The CDR3 extends over 19 amino acids. DNA for the CDR3: TGTGCCAGCAGCTTAGGACTAGCGGGAGCCCTAAGCCTCTACAATGAGCAGTTCTTC. This translates into CASSLGLAGALSLYNEQFF.

The gene calls are TRBV29-1 and TRBJ2-7; TRBD2 agrees at 8 bases. From germline, CDR1 is SQVTM and CDR2 ANQGSEA. J was trimmed by 4 bases and V by 4 bases; bases with no gene match: 9. The length of the CDR3 is 14 residues. CDR3 DNA sequence: TGCAGCGTTGTCTCCAGCGGGAGTCCATACGAGCAGTACTTC. Translated: CSVVSSGSPYEQYF.

The genes are TRBV5-4 and TRBJ2-1; perhaps D is TRBD1 or TRBD2 (5 bases each). The CDR3 has 15 amino acids. V shed 5 bases and J shed 4 bases, with 16 bases lying between them. The germline CDR1 and CDR2 sequences are SGHNT and YYREEE (reference sequence). The CDR3 DNA sequence: TGTGCCAGCAGATTTCCGGGACGGCGATACAATGAGCAGTTCTTC. Translated: CASRFPGRRYNEQFF.